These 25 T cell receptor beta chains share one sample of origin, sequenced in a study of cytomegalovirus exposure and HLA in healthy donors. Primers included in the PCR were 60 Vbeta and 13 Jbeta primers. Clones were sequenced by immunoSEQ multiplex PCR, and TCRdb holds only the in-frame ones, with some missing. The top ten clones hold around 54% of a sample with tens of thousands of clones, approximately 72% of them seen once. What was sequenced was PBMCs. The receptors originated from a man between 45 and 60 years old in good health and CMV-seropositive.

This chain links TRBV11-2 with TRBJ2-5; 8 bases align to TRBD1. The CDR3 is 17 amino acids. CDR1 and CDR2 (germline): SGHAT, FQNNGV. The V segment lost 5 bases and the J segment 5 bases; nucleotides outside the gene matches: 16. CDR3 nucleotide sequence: TGTGCCAGCAGCATCAGGACAGGGTGGGGTCCGGGGGAGACCCAGTACTTC. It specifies CASSIRTGWGPGETQYF. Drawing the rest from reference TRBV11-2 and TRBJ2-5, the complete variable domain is EAGVAQSPRYKIIEKRQSVAFWCNPISGHATLYWYQQILGQGPKLLIQFQNNGVVDDSQLPKDRFSAERLKGVDSTLKIQPAKLEDSAVYLCASSIRTGWGPGETQYFGPGTRLLVL.

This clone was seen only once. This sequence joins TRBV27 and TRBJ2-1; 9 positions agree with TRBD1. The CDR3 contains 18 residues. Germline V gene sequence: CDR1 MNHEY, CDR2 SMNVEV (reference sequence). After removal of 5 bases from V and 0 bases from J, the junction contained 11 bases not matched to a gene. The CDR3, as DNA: TGTGCCAGCAGTCCCGGGACAGGGCCACCCAACTCCTACAATGAGCAGTTCTTC. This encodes CASSPGTGPPNSYNEQFF.

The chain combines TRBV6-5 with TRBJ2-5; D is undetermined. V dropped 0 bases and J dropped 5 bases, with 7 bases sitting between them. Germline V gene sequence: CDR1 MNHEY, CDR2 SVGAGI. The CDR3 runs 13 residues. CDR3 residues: CASSYSQWETQYF. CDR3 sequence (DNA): TGTGCCAGCAGTTACTCGCAGTGGGAGACCCAGTACTTC.

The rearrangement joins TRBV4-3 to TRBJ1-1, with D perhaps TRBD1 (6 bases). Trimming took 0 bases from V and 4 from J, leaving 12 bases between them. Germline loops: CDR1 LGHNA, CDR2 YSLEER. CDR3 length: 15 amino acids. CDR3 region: CASSQDRGAITEAFF. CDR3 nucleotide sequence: TGCGCCAGCAGCCAAGATCGGGGGGCGATCACTGAAGCTTTCTTT.

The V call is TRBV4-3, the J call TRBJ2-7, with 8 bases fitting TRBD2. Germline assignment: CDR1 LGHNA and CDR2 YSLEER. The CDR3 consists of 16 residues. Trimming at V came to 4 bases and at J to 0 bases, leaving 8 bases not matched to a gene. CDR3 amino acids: CASSPAAGALSYEQYF. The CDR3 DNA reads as TGCGCCAGCAGCCCAGCAGCGGGGGCACTCTCCTACGAGCAGTACTTC.

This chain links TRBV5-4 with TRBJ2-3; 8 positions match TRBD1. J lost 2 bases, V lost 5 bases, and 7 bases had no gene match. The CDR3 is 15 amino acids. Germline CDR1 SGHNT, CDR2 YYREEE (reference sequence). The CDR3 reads CASSRQGPNTDTQYF. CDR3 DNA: TGTGCCAGCAGTCGACAGGGGCCGAACACAGATACGCAGTATTTT.

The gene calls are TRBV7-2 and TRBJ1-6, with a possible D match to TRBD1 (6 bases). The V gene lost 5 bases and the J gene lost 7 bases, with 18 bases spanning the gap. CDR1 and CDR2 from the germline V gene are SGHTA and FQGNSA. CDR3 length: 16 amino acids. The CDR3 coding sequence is TGTGCCAGCAGCCAATACGCCGGGACATCGAATTCACCCCTCCACTTT. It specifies CASSQYAGTSNSPLHF.

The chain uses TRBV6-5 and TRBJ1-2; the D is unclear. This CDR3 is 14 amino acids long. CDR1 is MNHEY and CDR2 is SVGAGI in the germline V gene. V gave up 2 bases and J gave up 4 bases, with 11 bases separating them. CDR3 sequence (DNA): TGTGCCAGCAGTTACGTCGGGGAGGGCTATGGCTACACCTTC. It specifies CASSYVGEGYGYTF.

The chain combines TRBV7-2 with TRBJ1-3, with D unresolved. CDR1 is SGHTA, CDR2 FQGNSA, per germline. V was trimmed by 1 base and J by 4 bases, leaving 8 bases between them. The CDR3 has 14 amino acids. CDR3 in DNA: TGTGCCAGCAGCTTAGGAGTCTCCGGAAACACCATATATTTT. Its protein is CASSLGVSGNTIYF.

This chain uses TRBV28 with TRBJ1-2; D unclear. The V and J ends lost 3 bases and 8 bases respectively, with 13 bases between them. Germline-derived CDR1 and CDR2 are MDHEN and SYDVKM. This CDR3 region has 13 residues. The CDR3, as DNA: TGTGCCAGCAGTTTTGCGCAGGTCCTAGGCTACACCTTC. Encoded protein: CASSFAQVLGYTF.

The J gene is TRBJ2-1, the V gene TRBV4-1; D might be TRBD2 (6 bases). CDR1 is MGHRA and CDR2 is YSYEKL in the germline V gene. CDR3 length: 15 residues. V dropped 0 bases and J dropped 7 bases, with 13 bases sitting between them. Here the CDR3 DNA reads TGCGCCAGCAGCCAAGACCCGGGAGAGAGAAATGAGCAGTTCTTC. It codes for CASSQDPGERNEQFF.

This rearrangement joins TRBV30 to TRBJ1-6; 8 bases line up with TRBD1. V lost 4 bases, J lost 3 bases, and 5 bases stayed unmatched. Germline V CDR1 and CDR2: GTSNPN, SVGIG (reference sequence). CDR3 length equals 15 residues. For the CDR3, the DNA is TGTGCCTGGAAAGGGACAGGTCTCTATAATTCACCCCTCCACTTT. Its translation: CAWKGTGLYNSPLHF.

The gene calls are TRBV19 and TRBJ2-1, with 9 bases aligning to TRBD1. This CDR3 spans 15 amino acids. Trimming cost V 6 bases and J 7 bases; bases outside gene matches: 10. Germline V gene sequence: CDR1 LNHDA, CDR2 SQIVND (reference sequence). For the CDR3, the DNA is TGTGCCAGTAGGAACCGGGACAGGGTAACGAATGAGCAGTTCTTC. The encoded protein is CASRNRDRVTNEQFF.

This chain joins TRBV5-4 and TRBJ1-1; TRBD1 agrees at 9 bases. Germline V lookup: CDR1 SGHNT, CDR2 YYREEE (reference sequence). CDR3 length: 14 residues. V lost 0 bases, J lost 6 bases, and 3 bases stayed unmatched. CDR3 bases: TGTGCCAGCAGCTTGGGGACAGGGGAGCCTGAAGCTTTCTTT. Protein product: CASSLGTGEPEAFF.

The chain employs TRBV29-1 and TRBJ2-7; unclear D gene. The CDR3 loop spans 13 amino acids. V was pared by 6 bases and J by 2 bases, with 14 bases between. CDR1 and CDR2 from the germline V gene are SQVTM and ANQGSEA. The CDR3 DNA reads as TGCAGCGTGAACTCCCTCTCGACCTACGAGCAGTACTTC. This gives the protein CSVNSLSTYEQYF.

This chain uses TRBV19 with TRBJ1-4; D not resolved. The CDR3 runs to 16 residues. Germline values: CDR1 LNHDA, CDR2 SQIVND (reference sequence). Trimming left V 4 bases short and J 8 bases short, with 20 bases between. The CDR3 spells CASSTRSPGRKEKLFF. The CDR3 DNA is TGTGCCAGTAGTACCCGCTCCCCCGGCAGGAAGGAAAAACTGTTTTTT.

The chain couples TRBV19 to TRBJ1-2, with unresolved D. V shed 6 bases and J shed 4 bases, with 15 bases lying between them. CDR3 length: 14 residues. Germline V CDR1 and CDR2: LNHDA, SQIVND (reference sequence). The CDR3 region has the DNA TGTGCCAGTAGCTCCTCCTCCCTTCTCTATGGCTACACCTTC. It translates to CASSSSSLLYGYTF.

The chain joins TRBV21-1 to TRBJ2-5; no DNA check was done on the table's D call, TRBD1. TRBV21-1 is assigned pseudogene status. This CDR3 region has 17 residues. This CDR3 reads CDSSKEGQGMYQETQYF. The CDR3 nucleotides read TGTGACAGCAGCAAAGAGGGACAGGGGATGTACCAAGAGACCCAGTACTTC.

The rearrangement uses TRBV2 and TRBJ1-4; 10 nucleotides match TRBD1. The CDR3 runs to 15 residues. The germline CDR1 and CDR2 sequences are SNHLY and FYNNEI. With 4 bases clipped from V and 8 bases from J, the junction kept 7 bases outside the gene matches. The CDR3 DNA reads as TGTGCCAGCAGTGGACCGGGACAGGGGATAGAAAAACTGTTTTTT. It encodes CASSGPGQGIEKLFF.

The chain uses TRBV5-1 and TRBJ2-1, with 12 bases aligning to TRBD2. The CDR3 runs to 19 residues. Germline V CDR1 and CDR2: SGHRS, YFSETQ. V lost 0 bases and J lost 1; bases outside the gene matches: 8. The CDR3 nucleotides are TGCGCCAGCAGCTTGGCGGCTAGCGGGGGGGCGGTTTCCTACAATGAGCAGTTCTTC. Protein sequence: CASSLAASGGAVSYNEQFF.

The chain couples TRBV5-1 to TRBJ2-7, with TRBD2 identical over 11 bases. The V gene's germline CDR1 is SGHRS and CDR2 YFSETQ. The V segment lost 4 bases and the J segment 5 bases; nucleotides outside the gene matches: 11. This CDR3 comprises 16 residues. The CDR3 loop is CASSPLAGGPGNEQYF. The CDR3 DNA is TGCGCCAGCAGCCCCTTAGCGGGGGGGCCAGGAAACGAGCAGTACTTC.

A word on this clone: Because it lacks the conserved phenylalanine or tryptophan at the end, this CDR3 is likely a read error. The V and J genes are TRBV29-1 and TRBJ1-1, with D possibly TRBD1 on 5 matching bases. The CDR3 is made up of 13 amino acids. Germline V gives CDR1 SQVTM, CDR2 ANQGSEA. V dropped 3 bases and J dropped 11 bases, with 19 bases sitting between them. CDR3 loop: CSVDQGGVLEAFL. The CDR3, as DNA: TGCAGCGTTGACCAGGGAGGGGTTCTTGAGGCTTTCTTG.

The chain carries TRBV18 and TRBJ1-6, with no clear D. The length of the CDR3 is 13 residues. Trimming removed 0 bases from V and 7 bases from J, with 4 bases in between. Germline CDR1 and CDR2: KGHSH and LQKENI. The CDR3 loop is CASSPPSNSPLHF. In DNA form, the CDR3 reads TGTGCCAGCTCACCACCGTCGAATTCACCCCTCCACTTT.

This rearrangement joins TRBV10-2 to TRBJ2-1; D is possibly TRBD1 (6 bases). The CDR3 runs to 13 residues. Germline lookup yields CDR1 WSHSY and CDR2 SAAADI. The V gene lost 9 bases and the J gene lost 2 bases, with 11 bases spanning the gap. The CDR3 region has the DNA TGCGCCAGTTGCCGGGACACCTACAATGAGCAGTTCTTC. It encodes CASCRDTYNEQFF.

The CDR3 region is CASSSGQGLDEQYF. The CDR3 coding sequence is TGCGCCAGCAGCTCGGGACAGGGTCTCGACGAGCAGTACTTC. The genes are TRBV5-1 and TRBJ2-7; 9 nucleotides match TRBD1. This CDR3 has 14 residues. Trimming cost V 3 bases and J 5 bases; bases outside gene matches: 6. Germline CDR1 is SGHRS and CDR2 is YFSETQ.